The clone carrying this T cell receptor (beta chain) appeared a few times. The entry originates in a study of T cells in Graves' hyperthyroidism and ophthalmopathy. In the study overall: It was at initial diagnosis, before any treatment, that peripheral blood was collected.

Using RNA transcripts as the source, TCR beta CDR3 regions were amplified. With the HTBI primer set, the TCR CDR3 went through a first round of RT-PCR. TCRdb re-derived calls from the multiplex PCR reads in MiXCR, one entry per CDR3 protein. Of hundreds of thousands of distinct CDR3 sequences in the sample, roughly 20% are singletons; the top ten hold 30% to 40%. The CDR3 spans 15 residues. Germline V gene data show CDR1 as MDHEN and CDR2 as SYDVKM. After removal of 4 bases from V and 4 bases from J, the junction contained 8 bases not matched to a gene. The specimen was blood. The TCR originated in a man aged 30 to 39 with Graves' ophthalmopathy. The chain combines TRBV28 with TRBJ2-3; 7 bases fit TRBD1. The CDR3 DNA sequence: TGTGCCAGCAGTTCCCCCGACAGGGTATCAGATACGCAGTATTTT. This codes for CASSSPDRVSDTQYF.